What follows is one T cell receptor (beta chain) and its context. As yet, its antigen is unknown. The data were obtained in a study of graft-versus-host responses after intestinal transplantation. About the study: All recipients got anti-thymocyte globulin induction, then tacrolimus and steroids for roughly three years.

Profiling relied on immunoSEQ multiplex PCR, and the TCRdb table lists in-frame clones only, not all of them. The sample has tens of thousands of clones, approximately 90% seen once. This CDR3 is 14 amino acids long. CDR1 SQVTM and CDR2 ANQGSEA come from the germline V gene. The V end was cut by 4 bases, the J end by 8 bases, with 20 bases between. The sample consisted of unstimulated CD4+ T cells sorted from spleen or lymph node cells, taken before transplant. The TCR comes from a human donor who was the organ donor for an intestinal transplant. J is TRBJ1-1 and V is TRBV29-1; no firm D call. The CDR3 coding sequence is TGCAGCGTTGGGATGGGGAGGACCGATTCCGAAGCTTTCTTT. Translation: CSVGMGRTDSEAFF.